The 18 T cell receptor beta chains below were found in one sample sequenced in a study of OX40 agonist ivuxolimab in advanced cancers. The method was immunoSEQ multiplex PCR; TCRdb's version includes in-frame clones alone and lacks a portion of them. The sample records 75,000 to 100,000 clones, approximately 90% being singletons. Sample: CD4+ or CD8+ T cells sorted from blood, taken in a trial of the OX40 agonist ivuxolimab. These receptors were collected from an adult with an advanced solid tumor such as melanoma, head and neck, liver or kidney cancer.

This chain's CDR3 is CASSPTGANVLTF. Written as DNA, the CDR3 is TGCGCCAGCAGTCCGACTGGGGCCAACGTCCTGACTTTC. The chain employs TRBV10-1 and TRBJ2-6, with D hard to call. The CDR3 is made up of 13 amino acids. Germline V gives CDR1 WNHNN, CDR2 SYGVQD (reference sequence). Trimming removed 5 bases at V and 2 bases at J, with 4 bases between.

The chain couples TRBV7-9 to TRBJ2-5, with 7 bases matching TRBD1. Looked up from germline, CDR1 is SEHNR and CDR2 is FQNEAQ (reference sequence). Germline trimming cut 5 bases from V and 2 bases from J; bases unmatched to any gene: 11. There are 16 residues in the CDR3. Here the CDR3 reads CASSIEVVRGQETQYF. CDR3 nucleotides: TGTGCCAGCAGCATAGAGGTCGTCAGGGGGCAAGAGACCCAGTACTTC.

The chain carries TRBV5-1 and TRBJ1-1; D is ambiguous. CDR1 and CDR2 (germline): SGHRS, YFSETQ. The CDR3 contains 13 residues. Trimming left V 2 bases short and J 1 base short, with 6 bases between. The CDR3 DNA follows: TGCGCCAGCAGCTTCGGTTCGAACACTGAAGCTTTCTTT. The encoded protein is CASSFGSNTEAFF.

This clone came up a few times. The chain uses TRBV4-1 and TRBJ1-4, with D unresolved. This CDR3 spans 11 amino acids. CDR1 is MGHRA, CDR2 YSYEKL, per germline. The V end lost 0 bases, the J end lost 8 bases, and 1 base lay between the germline ends. CDR3 loop: CASSQEEKLFF. CDR3 coding DNA: TGCGCCAGCAGCCAAGAGGAAAAACTGTTTTTT.

The rearrangement uses TRBV11-3 and TRBJ2-7, with 8 bases that match TRBD1. From germline, CDR1 is SGHNT and CDR2 YENEEA. The CDR3 runs 14 residues. After removal of 5 bases from V and 3 bases from J, the junction contained 6 bases not matched to a gene. For the CDR3, the DNA is TGTGCCAGCAGCCTCGGACAGGGAGACTACGAGCAGTACTTC. This gives the protein CASSLGQGDYEQYF.

This chain connects TRBV18 to TRBJ2-1; D may be TRBD1 (6 bases). CDR1 KGHSH and CDR2 LQKENI come from the germline V gene. The length of the CDR3 is 14 residues. V lost 3 bases and J 8 bases, leaving 14 bases between the germline ends. The CDR3, as DNA: TGTGCCAGCTCACCCCCTCTAGCAGGGGATGAGCAGTTCTTC. As protein: CASSPPLAGDEQFF.

This chain uses TRBV4-2 with TRBJ1-2, with TRBD1 matching over 7 bases. The CDR3 sequence is 14 residues long. CDR1 is LGHNA and CDR2 is YNFKEQ in the germline V gene. With 1 base clipped from V and 8 bases from J, the junction kept 7 bases outside the gene matches. Here the CDR3 reads CASSQVERGRGYTF. CDR3 bases: TGTGCCAGCAGCCAAGTGGAGAGGGGGCGAGGCTACACCTTC.

On this clone: Germline and junction disagree at one end, which may indicate a read error. The V and J genes are TRBV11-2 and TRBJ2-2, with 11 bases matching TRBD1. CDR1 and CDR2 from the germline V gene are SGHAT and FQNNGV. CDR3 length equals 16 residues. This chain's CDR3 is CAGGQGAFLDTGELFF. Written as DNA, the CDR3 is TGCGCCGGAGGACAGGGGGCTTTTTTGGACACCGGGGAGCTGTTTTTT.

V gene TRBV10-3 combines with J gene TRBJ1-5, with unresolved D. This CDR3 comprises 12 residues. V was cut by 5 bases and J by 4 bases, with 6 bases left in between. Germline assignment: CDR1 ENHRY and CDR2 SYGVKD. The DNA for the CDR3 is TGTGCCATCAGTTCCGGTAATCAGCCCCAGCATTTT. Translation gives CAISSGNQPQHF.

This chain joins TRBV10-3 and TRBJ1-3; TRBD1 matches 8 bases. J gave up 4 bases and V 2 bases, and 7 bases lay outside the gene matches. CDR3 length equals 16 residues. CDR1 and CDR2 from the germline V gene are ENHRY and SYGVKD. Here the CDR3 reads CAISEGQGRRGNTIYF. CDR3 sequence (DNA): TGTGCCATCAGTGAGGGACAGGGCCGGCGGGGAAACACCATATATTTT.

This clone was found a few times. The rearrangement joins TRBV7-9 to TRBJ2-7, with 7 positions matching TRBD1. The CDR3 has 13 residues. CDR1 is SEHNR and CDR2 is FQNEAQ in the germline V gene (reference sequence). V lost 5 bases to trimming and J lost 12 bases; unmatched junction nucleotides: 13. This CDR3 reads CASSLWDSQRWYF. CDR3 coding DNA: TGTGCCAGCAGCCTCTGGGACAGCCAGCGGTGGTACTTC.

The rearrangement joins TRBV29-1 to TRBJ1-2, with 7 bases identical to TRBD1. The germline V gene has CDR1 SQVTM and CDR2 ANQGSEA. This CDR3 contains 12 residues. V lost 6 bases to trimming and J lost 8 bases; unmatched junction nucleotides: 9. The CDR3 loop is CSVAGQASGYTF. Here the CDR3 DNA reads TGCAGCGTGGCAGGACAGGCATCCGGCTACACCTTC.

On this clone: The missing conserved phenylalanine or tryptophan at the end of this CDR3 makes a read error likely. The V and J genes are TRBV4-1 and TRBJ1-6, with TRBD1 matching over 8 bases. This CDR3 spans 20 amino acids. V lost 4 bases to trimming and J lost 1 base; unmatched junction nucleotides: 15. In germline, CDR1 is MGHRA, CDR2 YSYEKL. The CDR3 bases are TGCGCCAGCAGCCGACCAACAACGCGACAGGGGATTTCCTATAATTCACCCCTCCACCTT. Translated, it gives CASSRPTTRQGISYNSPLHL.

This chain links TRBV11-3 with TRBJ2-5; D is perhaps TRBD1 (6 bases). Trimming took 2 bases from V and 5 from J, leaving 9 bases between them. This CDR3 contains 13 residues. Germline CDR1 reads SGHNT; CDR2 reads YENEEA. CDR3 DNA sequence: TGTGCCAGCAGCTTACAGGGGCGGGAGACCCAGTACTTC. Translation: CASSLQGRETQYF.

The rearrangement uses TRBV29-1 and TRBJ2-6; 8 nucleotides line up with TRBD2. The germline V gene encodes CDR1 SQVTM and CDR2 ANQGSEA. The J segment lost 4 bases and the V segment lost 8 bases, leaving 1 base of the junction unmatched. The CDR3 covers 12 residues. CDR3 coding DNA: TGCAGCATAGCGGGGGGGGCCAACGTCCTGACTTTC. Amino acids: CSIAGGANVLTF.

This clone was observed a few times. This chain links TRBV28 with TRBJ1-1, with D uncertain. The CDR3 runs 14 residues. V was clipped by 5 bases and J by 0 bases, with 10 bases between them. From germline, CDR1 is MDHEN and CDR2 SYDVKM. The CDR3 loop reads CASSPTRMNTEAFF. DNA of the CDR3: TGTGCCAGCAGTCCTACACGGATGAACACTGAAGCTTTCTTT.

The gene calls are TRBV6-6 and TRBJ1-1; the match to TRBD1 covers 8 bases. Trimming removed 2 bases from V and 1 base from J; junction bases left unmatched: 0. Germline-derived CDR1 and CDR2 are MNHNY and SVGAGI (reference sequence). This CDR3 region has 14 residues. This CDR3 reads CASSYDRGNTEAFF. CDR3 DNA: TGTGCCAGCAGTTACGACAGGGGGAACACTGAAGCTTTCTTT.

This clone was seen a single time. This chain uses TRBV6-1 with TRBJ2-7, with TRBD1 matching 8 bases. The CDR3 length is 14 residues. Trimming cost V 3 bases and J 4 bases; bases outside gene matches: 5. CDR1 MNHNS and CDR2 SASEGT come from the germline V gene. CDR3 loop: CASSEQGAIYEQYF. CDR3 coding DNA: TGTGCCAGCAGTGAGCAGGGGGCGATTTACGAGCAGTACTTC.